The rows below give T cell receptor beta chains drawn from one sample of a study of early T cells in non-severe SARS-CoV-2 infection. TCRdb called the 5' RACE reads again in MiXCR, with one record for every CDR3 protein. The table records tens of thousands of distinct CDR3 sequences, roughly 7% of them present only once. Sequencing used whole blood. These receptors all come from an adult who was a healthcare worker with PCR-confirmed SARS-CoV-2 infection or an uninfected control (not recorded which). The CDR3 runs from the conserved cysteine through the conserved F or W. The D gene is left open where the match is weak.

V,D,CDR3
TRBV30,TRBD2,CAWSPPGLAYNEQFF
TRBV30,.,CAWSLGRIMDEQYF
TRBV9,.,CASSEFGTPLNEQFF
TRBV28,.,CASSPKIATNEKLFF
TRBV21-1,.,CASYETGGAFCFYEQYF
TRBV7-2,TRBD2,CASSFLAGEETQYF
TRBV7-9,TRBD1,CASSQRTGEGYGYTF
TRBV10-3,TRBD1,CATSPGTGAEAFF
TRBV7-9,TRBD1,CAIEEGATEAFF
TRBV15,.,CATSSEPSYSYEQYF
TRBV5-1,.,CASSLGGHEAFF
TRBV19,TRBD1,CASSIAGGYTGELFF
TRBV5-1,.,CASSFEIRTAQETQYF
TRBV20-1,.,CSARTRDPSGANVLTF
TRBV7-2,.,CASSRGPSSYNEQFF
TRBV28,.,CASSLGTRGNQPQHF